This T cell receptor beta chain was profiled in a study of T cell responses to AZD1222 COVID-19 vaccine. Across the study: Combined were second doses at about 4 or about 12 weeks. The study's findings and limits: When two AZD1222 doses had been given, Spike-specific TCR breadth and depth rose. Possibly, clonal diversity was underestimated; donors were largely white British and included more females. At baseline, seropositivity was found in only six AZD1222 recipients.

This clone is a singleton in its sample. Its target is unknown. Measured with immunoSEQ multiplex PCR; TCRdb has only the in-frame clones, and not every one. Seen here are 100,000 to 150,000 clones, less than 95% observed once, and the top ten hold 6.9%. Sequenced material: peripheral blood, taken on day 0 of AZD1222 vaccination. The origin of this receptor is an adult in good health.

CDR3 region: CASSYRRGGEQYF. The CDR3 DNA reads TGTGCCAGCAGTTATCGGCGGGGGGGCGAGCAGTACTTC. The rearrangement uses TRBV6-5 and TRBJ2-7; 9 bases match TRBD2. From germline, CDR1 is MNHEY and CDR2 SVGAGI. The junction had 3 bases not matched to a gene; V was cut back by 3 bases and J by 6 bases. The CDR3 spans 13 residues.